This T cell receptor (beta chain) was obtained from a study of blood T cell repertoires in COVID-19. Profiled with immunoSEQ multiplex PCR; TCRdb holds only in-frame clones, not every one. The sample lists 200,000 to 300,000 clones; about nine tenths were seen once. Per germline, CDR1 SEHNR and CDR2 FQNEAQ (reference sequence). V was trimmed by 1 base and J by 7 bases, leaving 19 bases between them. This CDR3 region has 16 residues. The clonotype was recovered from a man aged 35 to 55 who had recovered from COVID-19. The rearrangement uses TRBV7-9 and TRBJ1-2; D is possibly TRBD1 (5 bases). Material for sequencing was peripheral blood. CDR3 DNA: TGTGCCAGCAGCTTAGGCCGGACGTTGGCGGGGGGTGGCTACACCTTC. Its translation is CASSLGRTLAGGGYTF.